Following are 2 T cell receptor beta chains from one sample sequenced in a study of blood T cell repertoires in COVID-19 (TCRdb year 2020). Libraries came from the immunoSEQ multiplex PCR assay. TCRdb re-hosts the immuneACCESS table, in-frame sequences only. Its copies lack some clones; in the studies checked, an unresolved V gene accounts for under half of them, and the cause for the rest is not known. The sample table holds about 56,000 clones, of which nearly 90% were seen once. The ten largest make up less than 4.5% of the sample. Input material: peripheral blood. All receptors come from a man aged 50 to 59 with active COVID-19.

This clone was counted only a few times. The rearrangement joins TRBV7-9 to TRBJ2-1; 14 nucleotides align to TRBD2. CDR1 is SEHNR, CDR2 FQNEAQ, per germline (reference sequence). V gave up 5 bases and J gave up 6 bases; unmatched junction bases: 6. This CDR3 has 16 amino acids. The CDR3 here is CASSTEGLAGGNEQFF. CDR3 nucleotide sequence: TGTGCCAGCAGCACCGAAGGACTAGCGGGGGGCAATGAGCAGTTCTTC.

The chain employs TRBV1 and TRBJ1-3; the DNA was not used to check the table's D call, TRBD1. TRBV1 is a known pseudogene. The CDR3 runs to 16 residues. The CDR3 DNA sequence: TGCACCAGCAGCCAAGGTAGGGGGCTCAATGGAAACACCATATATTTT. Translating gives CTSSQGRGLNGNTIYF.